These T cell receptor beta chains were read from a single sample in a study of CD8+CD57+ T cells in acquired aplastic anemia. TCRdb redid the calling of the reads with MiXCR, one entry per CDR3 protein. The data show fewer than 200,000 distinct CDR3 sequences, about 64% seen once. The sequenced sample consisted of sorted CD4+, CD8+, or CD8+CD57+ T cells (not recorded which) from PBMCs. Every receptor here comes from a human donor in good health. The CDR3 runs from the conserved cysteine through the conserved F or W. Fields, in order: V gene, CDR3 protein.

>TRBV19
CASSMRDRGEQYF
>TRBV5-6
CASSSVAPSTDTQYF
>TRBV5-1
CASSLGMNRETQYF
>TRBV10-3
CAISEGAGGGTDTQYF
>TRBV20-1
CSVWRNEQFF
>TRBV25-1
CASSVLPDRIHEQYF
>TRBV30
CAWSQGLSGTEAFF
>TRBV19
CASSRGRSNQPQHF
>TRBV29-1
CSVVLLAGLNEQYF
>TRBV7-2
CASRYAQDGTYEQYF